This T cell receptor (beta chain) was sequenced for a study of regulatory T cells in long-lasting Graves disease (dated by TCRdb to 2020 to 2022). Background on the whole study: Patients with newly diagnosed Graves' disease had been on antithyroid drugs for under 3 months. This study used TCR sequencing and RNA sequencing of peripheral blood to compare persistent Graves' disease patients against newly diagnosed Graves' disease patients. The study was conducted in China and was registered as a clinical trial. A total of 33 samples underwent TCR sequencing, from around 13 patients with persistent Graves' disease and roughly 20 patients with newly diagnosed Graves' disease.

Reading the label with the study, this specimen's time point is: newly diagnosed GD, antithyroid drugs for less than 3 months. For both TCR sequencing and RNA sequencing, RNA was extracted from PBMCs using TRIzol. Graves' disease was diagnosed according to American Thyroid Association guidelines. The patients came from an endocrinology department in Xi'an, China. Each patient gave approximately 10 milliliters of peripheral blood, collected in an EDTA anticoagulant tube. Ficoll Paque Plus density gradient separation was used to isolate PBMCs, and no further T cell sorting was done. An Agilent 2100 Bioanalyzer and agarose gel were used to check RNA quality, while a NanoDrop 2000 measured RNA concentration. Libraries were prepared through multiplex PCR. The sequencer listed for this sample is Illumina HiSeq 4000. iRepertoire HTBI primers and Arm-PCR amplification of CDR3 regions were used to construct TCR beta libraries. Before sequencing, the PCR products underwent gel purification. From the authors' description of their analysis: A total of roughly 65 TRBV and approximately 13 TRBJ segments were identified across samples and were used for gene usage analysis of CDR3 amino acid clonotypes. Filtered high-quality paired reads were merged into contigs using COPE and FqMerger. BLAST was used to align contigs to the IMGT TRBV, TRBD and TRBJ reference genes, and CDR3 was defined following IMGT. Highly expanded clones were defined as clonotypes with a frequency above 0.1%. Shannon entropy served as the measure of repertoire diversity, while the Gini coefficient captured V-J evenness. Public clonotypes were defined as clonotypes shared by more than one individual. TCRdb applied fastp at Q25 and MiXCR to the public reads, then kept only in-frame beta chains. Every distinct CDR3 protein forms one entry, paired with its most common genes and DNA. The V and J calls were not made by the authors but by TCRdb's processing. The sample has around 250,000 distinct CDR3 sequences on record, 15% to 20% of them singletons. Around 15% of the sample is held by the ten biggest clonotypes.

This clonotype was observed many times. The clone's antigen remains unknown. No base quality information exists; no much larger clone differs at one position. The full study reports these points: Peripheral blood alone was examined, since thyroid tissue, which constituted the primary lesion, could not be accessed. The authors acknowledged the small sample size as a limitation that may reduce accuracy. Persistent disease showed preferential use of TRBV28, TRBJ1-2 and TRBJ2-5, whereas newly diagnosed disease favored TRBV20-1 and TRBJ2-1. Sequencing and analysis were restricted to the TCR beta chain. Patients with persistent disease shared more public clonotypes (about 3,000) than newly diagnosed patients did (more than 900). Lower TCR Shannon entropy and fewer highly expanded clones were observed in persistent Graves' disease patients than in newly diagnosed patients, which suggested clonal expansion.

The germline V and J ends show losses of 3 bases and 5 bases respectively, and no gene match explains 8 bases of the junction. CDR1 LGHDT and CDR2 YNNKEL are derived from the germline V gene (reference sequence). Including the terminal cysteine and phenylalanine, the CDR3 comprises 16 residues. Only the CDR3 region is kept as DNA, spanning 48 bases read in frame from base 1. These records were also assigned to another study, of T cells in Graves' hyperthyroidism and ophthalmopathy. The second publication reports: Stable Graves' hyperthyroidism was defined as the absence of progression to ophthalmopathy over 18 months of follow-up. The hyperthyroidism patients were between 18 and 65 years old and newly diagnosed, with a disease duration of less than 2 months. Exclusion was applied to patients with uncontrolled infections, other autoimmune diseases, pregnancy or lactation. Diagnoses were based on clinical symptoms, serum thyroxine and TRAb, thyroid ultrasound and orbital computed tomography. A first-round RT-PCR of the TCR CDR3 used the HTBI primer set with the Qiagen OneStep RT-PCR kit. Most expanded thyroid clonotypes (frequency above 0.001) were also found in blood, which suggests that blood repertoires may mirror thyroid immune responses. In cross-validation, a model built on a 13 V-J signature told ophthalmopathy apart from stable hyperthyroidism with just under 90% sensitivity and approximately 81% specificity, and in testing the same model reached 80%/75%. During validation, the model predicted progression to ophthalmopathy a median of roughly 7.1 months ahead of onset, with almost 71% sensitivity and about 75% specificity. To identify distinguishing TCR V-J signatures, a discovery cohort of about 100 patients was used, comprising under 45 with Graves' ophthalmopathy and 57 with stable Graves' hyperthyroidism. Prospective prediction of ophthalmopathy was tested in an independent validation cohort consisting of about 20 hyperthyroidism patients and approximately 16 patients who later progressed to ophthalmopathy. The roughly 100 discovery patients were divided at random into training and test sets in a 7:3 ratio. Thyroid tissue and blood T-cell repertoires from about six Graves' hyperthyroidism patients were also compared in the study. After sampling, hyperthyroidism patients received methimazole starting at 30 mg daily, and ophthalmopathy patients received high-dose intravenous methylprednisolone. Libraries were constructed in a second round of multiplex PCR, after which size selection and purification were performed. Sequencing of the libraries was done on an Illumina HiSeq2000 using paired-end 100 bp reads. SOAPnuke was used to process the raw data, throwing out any read that contained adapters or uncalled bases, had a mean Phred below 15, or lacked an exact constant-primer or identifier match. High-quality paired reads were merged with COPE v1.2.5, and unique nucleotide sequences were defined as clonotypes. MiTCR v1.1 was used to align clonotypes to the IMGT TRBV, TRBD and TRBJ reference segments. Only V-J combinations with frequency above 0.0001, covering about 99% of repertoires, were analysed. The TCS score was defined as F50 (clonal expansion) divided by E x V (chaos), with BLOSUM62-based TCRdist calculated between CDR3 peptides within each V-J. Welch's t-statistics and random forest reduced 450 to 600 V-J features to under 15, which were used in a naive Bayes classifier (R e1071). No statistical method was used to fix the sample size in advance, and group allocation was not hidden from the investigators. TCR Vbeta CDR3 sequencing of 140 or so peripheral blood samples (over 40 ophthalmopathy, under 80 hyperthyroidism and approximately 17 progressor patients) is reported in the paper.

The specimen comprised peripheral blood mononuclear cells (PBMCs), sampled at new diagnosis, from a patient treated with antithyroid drugs. Recombination linked TRBV3-1 to TRBJ2-7, with TRBD2 matching 12 junction bases. The TCR originated in a woman aged 30 to 39 with Graves disease. Donor details come from another sample of the same person, matched by shared clones. The CDR3 in this case is CASSHSLAGGPHEQYF. The sequenced DNA: TGTGCCAGCAGCCATTCTCTAGCGGGGGGGCCCCACGAGCAGTACTTC.